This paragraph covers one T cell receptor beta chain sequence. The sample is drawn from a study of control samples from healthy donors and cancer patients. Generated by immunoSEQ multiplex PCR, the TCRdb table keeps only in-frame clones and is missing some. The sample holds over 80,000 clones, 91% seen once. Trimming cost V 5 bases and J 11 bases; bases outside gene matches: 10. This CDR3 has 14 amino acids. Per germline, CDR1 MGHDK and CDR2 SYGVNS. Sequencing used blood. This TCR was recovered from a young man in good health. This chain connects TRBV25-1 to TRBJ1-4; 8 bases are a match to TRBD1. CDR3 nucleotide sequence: TGTGCCAGCAGTCTATGGACAGGGCAGGAGAAACTGTTTTTT. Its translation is CASSLWTGQEKLFF.